This T cell receptor (beta chain) derives from a study of blood T cells in healthy people across ages. Study-level background: Every two T cells gave about one barcoded beta molecule via template switching. Study outcomes and limitations: The long-lived group displayed more naive CD4+ cells, plus higher diversity, than the aged donors did. Correlation between TCR beta diversity and naive T cell percentage was strong.

There are a few counts of this clonotype. Its antigen is as yet unknown. Germline V CDR1 and CDR2: SGHTA, FQGNSA. The V and J ends lost 4 bases and 2 bases respectively, with 11 bases between them. The CDR3 is made up of 14 amino acids. A J-beta primer mix and a sample-barcoded 5' primer were used in a second PCR of about 7 to 11 cycles. TCRdb itself ran the 5' RACE reads through MiXCR, one entry per CDR3 protein. Altogether hundreds of thousands of distinct CDR3 sequences are present, 40% to 50% being singletons, with the ten largest covering about 19%. J is TRBJ1-2 and V is TRBV7-2; D perhaps matches TRBD1 (6 bases). The source is a man between 60 and 70 years old in good health. The sample was blood. The CDR3 coding sequence is TGTGCCAGCAGCTCTGGGGGGCAAAACTATGGCTACACCTTC. Its translation: CASSSGGQNYGYTF. Drawing the rest from reference TRBV7-2 and TRBJ1-2, the complete variable domain is GAGVSQSPSNKVTEKGKDVELRCDPISGHTALYWYRQSLGQGLEFLIYFQGNSAPDKSGLPSDRFSAERTGGSVSTLTIQRTQQEDSAVYLCASSSGGQNYGYTFGSGTRLTVV.